The present entry profiles one T cell receptor beta chain with its context. The ends were cut back, 1 base at V and 6 bases at J, with 13 bases in the middle. The CDR3 loop spans 14 amino acids. CDR1 is KGHSH and CDR2 is LQKENI in the germline V gene. This sample is part of a study of early T cells in non-severe SARS-CoV-2 infection. In TCRdb, the 5' RACE reads were re-called with MiXCR into one record per CDR3 protein. The sample shows tens of thousands of distinct CDR3 sequences, around 13% of them seen only once. The receptor was isolated from an adult who was a healthcare worker with PCR-confirmed SARS-CoV-2 infection or an uninfected control (not recorded which). The rearrangement uses TRBV18 and TRBJ2-7; D gene uncertain. The specimen was whole blood. This chain's CDR3 is CASSPQVESREQYF. The CDR3 bases are TGTGCCAGCTCACCACAGGTTGAATCCCGCGAGCAGTACTTC.